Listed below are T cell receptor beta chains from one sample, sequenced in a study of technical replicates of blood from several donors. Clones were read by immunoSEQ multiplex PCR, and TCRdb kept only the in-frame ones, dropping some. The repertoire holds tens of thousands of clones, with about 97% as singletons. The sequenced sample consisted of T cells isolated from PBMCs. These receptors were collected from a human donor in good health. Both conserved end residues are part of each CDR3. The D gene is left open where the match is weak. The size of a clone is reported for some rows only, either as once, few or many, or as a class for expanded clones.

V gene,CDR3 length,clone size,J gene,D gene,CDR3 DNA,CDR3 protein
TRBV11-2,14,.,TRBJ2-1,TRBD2,TGTGCCAGCAGCTTAGGTCGGGAGGTGCTTGAGCAGTTCTTC,CASSLGREVLEQFF
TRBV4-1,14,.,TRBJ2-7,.,TGCGCCAGCAGCCAAGATTTCGGAGGCGGCGAGCAGTACTTC,CASSQDFGGGEQYF
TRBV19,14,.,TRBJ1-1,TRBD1,TGTGCCAGTAGAGGAGACAGGGGGCGGGCTGAAGCTTTCTTT,CASRGDRGRAEAFF
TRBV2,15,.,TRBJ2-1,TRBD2,TGTGCCAGCAGCGACGGGACTACCACCGTGTACTGGCAGTTCTTC,CASSDGTTTVYWQFF
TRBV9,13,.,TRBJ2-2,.,TGTGCCAGCAGCGTAGGGACAGTCGGGGAGCTGTTTTTT,CASSVGTVGELFF
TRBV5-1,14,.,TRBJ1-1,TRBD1,TGCGCCAGCAGCTTTGGGACAGGGTTGGATGAAGCTTTCTTT,CASSFGTGLDEAFF
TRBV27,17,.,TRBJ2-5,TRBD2,TGTGCCAGCAGTGGGATAGCGGGAGCCTTCCGAGGGGAGACCCAGTACTTC,CASSGIAGAFRGETQYF
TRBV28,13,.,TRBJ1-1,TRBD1,TGTGCCAGCAGGGATAGGACAGGGTATGAAGCTTTCTTT,CASRDRTGYEAFF
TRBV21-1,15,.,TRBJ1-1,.,TGTGCCAGCAGCACTCGGGAACAGTCGAACACTGAAGCTTTCTTT,CASSTREQSNTEAFF
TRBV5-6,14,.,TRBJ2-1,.,TGTGCCAGCAGCTTGTACGGGGGGCACAGTGAGCAGTTCTTC,CASSLYGGHSEQFF
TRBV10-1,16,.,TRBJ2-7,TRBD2,TGCGCCAGCAGTGACCTAGCGGGAGGCCCTAAGGACGAGCAGTACTTC,CASSDLAGGPKDEQYF
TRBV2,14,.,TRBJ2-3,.,TGTGCCAGCAGTGAACTGGCCTTCACAGATACGCAGTATTTT,CASSELAFTDTQYF
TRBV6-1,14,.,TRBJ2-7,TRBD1,TGTGCCAGCAGTGGGGGACAGACATCCTACGAGCAGTACTTC,CASSGGQTSYEQYF
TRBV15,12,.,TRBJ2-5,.,TGTGCCACCAGCAGAGTCCGAGAGACCCAGTACTTC,CATSRVRETQYF
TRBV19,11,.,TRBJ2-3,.,TGTGCCAGTAGTATACGGGATACGCAGTATTTT,CASSIRDTQYF
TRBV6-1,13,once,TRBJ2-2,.,TGTGCCAGCATGAGAACTAGCACCGGGGAGCTGTTTTTT,CASMRTSTGELFF
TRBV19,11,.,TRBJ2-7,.,TGTGCCAGCGGACACAGCTACGAGCAGTACTTC,CASGHSYEQYF
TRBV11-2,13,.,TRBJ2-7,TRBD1,TGTGCCAGCAGCGTCGACAGGGGCTACGAGCAGTACTTC,CASSVDRGYEQYF